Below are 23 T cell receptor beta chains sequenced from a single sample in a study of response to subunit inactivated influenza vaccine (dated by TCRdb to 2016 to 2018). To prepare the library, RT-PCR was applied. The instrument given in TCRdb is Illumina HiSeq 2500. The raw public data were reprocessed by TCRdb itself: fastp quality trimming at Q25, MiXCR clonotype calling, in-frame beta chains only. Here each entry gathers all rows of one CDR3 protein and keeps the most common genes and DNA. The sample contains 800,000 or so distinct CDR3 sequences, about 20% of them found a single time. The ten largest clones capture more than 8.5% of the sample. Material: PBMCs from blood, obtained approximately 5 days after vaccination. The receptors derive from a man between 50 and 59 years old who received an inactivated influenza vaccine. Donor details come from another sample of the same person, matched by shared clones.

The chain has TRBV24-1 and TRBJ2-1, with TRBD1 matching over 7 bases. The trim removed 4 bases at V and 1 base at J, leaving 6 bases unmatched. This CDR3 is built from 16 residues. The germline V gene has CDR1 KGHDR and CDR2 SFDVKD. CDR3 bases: TGTGCCACCAGTGAACACAGGGGTACTTCCTACAATGAGCAGTTCTTC. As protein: CATSEHRGTSYNEQFF.

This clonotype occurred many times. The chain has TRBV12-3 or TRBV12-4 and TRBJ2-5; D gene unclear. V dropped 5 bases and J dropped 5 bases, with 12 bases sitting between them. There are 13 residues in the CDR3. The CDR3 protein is CASSTWDLETQYF. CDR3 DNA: TGTGCCAGCAGTACCTGGGATTTGGAGACCCAGTACTTC.

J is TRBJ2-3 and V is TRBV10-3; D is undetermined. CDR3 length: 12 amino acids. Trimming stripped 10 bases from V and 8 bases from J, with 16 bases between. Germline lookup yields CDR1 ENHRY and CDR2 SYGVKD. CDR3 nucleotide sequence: TGTGCCACCCTTTCGGGTGCAGGTACGCAGTATTTT. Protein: CATLSGAGTQYF.

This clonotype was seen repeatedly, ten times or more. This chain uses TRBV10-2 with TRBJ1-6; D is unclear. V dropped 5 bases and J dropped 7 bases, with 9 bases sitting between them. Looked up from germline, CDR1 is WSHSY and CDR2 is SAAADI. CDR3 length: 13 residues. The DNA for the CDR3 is TGCGCCAGCAGTCCGGACCAAAATTCACCCCTCCACTTT. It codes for CASSPDQNSPLHF.

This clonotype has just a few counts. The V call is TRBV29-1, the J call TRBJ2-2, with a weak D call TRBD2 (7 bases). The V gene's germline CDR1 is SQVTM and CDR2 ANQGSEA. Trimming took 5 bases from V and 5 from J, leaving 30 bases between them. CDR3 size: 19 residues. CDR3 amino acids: CSVWVSPVRGALRTGELFF. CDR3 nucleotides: TGCAGCGTTTGGGTTTCCCCTGTCCGGGGGGCCTTGAGGACCGGGGAGCTGTTTTTT.

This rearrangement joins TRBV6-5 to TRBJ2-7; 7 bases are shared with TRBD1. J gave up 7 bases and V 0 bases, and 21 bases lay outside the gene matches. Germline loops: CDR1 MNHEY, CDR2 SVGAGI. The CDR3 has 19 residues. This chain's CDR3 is CASSYSDTFVTGPHVEQYF. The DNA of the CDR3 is TGTGCCAGCAGTTACTCGGATACCTTCGTGACAGGGCCTCATGTGGAGCAGTACTTC.

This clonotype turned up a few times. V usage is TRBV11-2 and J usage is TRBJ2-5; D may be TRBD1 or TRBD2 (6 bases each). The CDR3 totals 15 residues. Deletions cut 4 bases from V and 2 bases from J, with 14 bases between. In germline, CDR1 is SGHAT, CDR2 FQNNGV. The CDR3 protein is CASSYNTGTQETQYF. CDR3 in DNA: TGTGCCAGCAGCTACAACACAGGGACTCAAGAGACCCAGTACTTC. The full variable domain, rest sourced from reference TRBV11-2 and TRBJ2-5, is EAGVAQSPRYKIIEKRQSVAFWCNPISGHATLYWYQQILGQGPKLLIQFQNNGVVDDSQLPKDRFSAERLKGVDSTLKIQPAKLEDSAVYLCASSYNTGTQETQYFGPGTRLLVL.

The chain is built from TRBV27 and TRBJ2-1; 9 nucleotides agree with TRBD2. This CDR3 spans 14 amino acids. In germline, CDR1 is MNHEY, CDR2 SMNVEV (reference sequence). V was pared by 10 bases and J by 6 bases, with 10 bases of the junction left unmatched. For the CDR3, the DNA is TGTGCCATGAGGGGGCTAGCGGGACTCAATGAGCAGTTCTTC. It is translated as CAMRGLAGLNEQFF.

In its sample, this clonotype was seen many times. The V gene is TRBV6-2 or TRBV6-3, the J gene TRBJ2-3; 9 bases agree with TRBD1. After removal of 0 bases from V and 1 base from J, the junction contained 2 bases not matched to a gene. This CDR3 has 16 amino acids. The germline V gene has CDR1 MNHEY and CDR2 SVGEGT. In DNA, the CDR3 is TGTGCCAGCAGTTACTCGAGGACAGGGGGCACAGATACGCAGTATTTT. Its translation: CASSYSRTGGTDTQYF.

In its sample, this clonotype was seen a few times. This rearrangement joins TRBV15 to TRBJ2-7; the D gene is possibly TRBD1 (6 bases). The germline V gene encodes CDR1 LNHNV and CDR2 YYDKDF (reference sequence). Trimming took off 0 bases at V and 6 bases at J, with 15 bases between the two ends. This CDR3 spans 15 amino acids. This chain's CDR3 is CATSRDLAGASEQYF. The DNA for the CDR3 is TGTGCCACCAGCAGAGATCTCGCAGGGGCTAGCGAGCAGTACTTC.

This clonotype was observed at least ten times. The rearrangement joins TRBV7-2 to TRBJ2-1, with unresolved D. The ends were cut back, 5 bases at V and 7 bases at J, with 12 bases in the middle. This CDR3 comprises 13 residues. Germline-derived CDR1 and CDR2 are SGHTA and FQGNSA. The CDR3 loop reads CASSPLRLNEQFF. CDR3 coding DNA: TGTGCCAGCAGCCCGTTAAGGTTGAATGAGCAGTTCTTC.

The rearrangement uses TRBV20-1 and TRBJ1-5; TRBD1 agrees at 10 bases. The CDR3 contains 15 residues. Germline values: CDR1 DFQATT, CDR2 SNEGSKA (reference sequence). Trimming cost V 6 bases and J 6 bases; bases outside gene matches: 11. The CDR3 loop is CSAMTGGAIGQPQHF. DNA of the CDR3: TGCAGTGCAATGACAGGGGGCGCGATTGGTCAGCCCCAGCATTTT.

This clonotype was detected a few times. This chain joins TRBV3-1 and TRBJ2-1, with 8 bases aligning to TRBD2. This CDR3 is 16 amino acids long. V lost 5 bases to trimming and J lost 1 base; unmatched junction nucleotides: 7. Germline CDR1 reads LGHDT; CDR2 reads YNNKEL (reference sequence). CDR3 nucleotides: TGTGCCAGCAGCGATTCTACTAGCGGATCCTACAATGAGCAGTTCTTC. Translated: CASSDSTSGSYNEQFF.

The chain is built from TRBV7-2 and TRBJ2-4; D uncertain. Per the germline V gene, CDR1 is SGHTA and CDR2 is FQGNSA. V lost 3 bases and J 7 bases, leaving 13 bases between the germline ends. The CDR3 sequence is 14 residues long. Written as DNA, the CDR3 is TGTGCCAGCAGCTTGGTAGCTCTCGGGAACATTCAGTACTTC. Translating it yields CASSLVALGNIQYF. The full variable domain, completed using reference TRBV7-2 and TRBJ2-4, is GAGVSQSPSNKVTEKGKDVELRCDPISGHTALYWYRQSLGQGLEFLIYFQGNSAPDKSGLPSDRFSAERTGGSVSTLTIQRTQQEDSAVYLCASSLVALGNIQYFGAGTRLSVL.

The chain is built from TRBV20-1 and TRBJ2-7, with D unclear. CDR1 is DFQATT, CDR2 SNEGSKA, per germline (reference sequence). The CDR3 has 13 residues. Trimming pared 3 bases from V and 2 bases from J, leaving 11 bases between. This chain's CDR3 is CSASPVAAYEQYF. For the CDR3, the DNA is TGCAGTGCTAGTCCGGTGGCGGCCTACGAGCAGTACTTC.

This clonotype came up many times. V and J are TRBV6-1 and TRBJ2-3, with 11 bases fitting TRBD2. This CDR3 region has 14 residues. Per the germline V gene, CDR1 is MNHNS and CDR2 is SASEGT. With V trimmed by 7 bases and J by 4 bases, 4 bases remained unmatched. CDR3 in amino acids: CASKPGLAADTQYF. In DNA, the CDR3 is TGTGCCAGCAAACCGGGACTAGCGGCAGATACGCAGTATTTT.

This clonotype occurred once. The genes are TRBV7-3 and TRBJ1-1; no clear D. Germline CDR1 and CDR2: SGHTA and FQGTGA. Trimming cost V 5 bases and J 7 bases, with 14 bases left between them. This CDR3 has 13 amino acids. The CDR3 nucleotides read TGTGCCAGCAGCCATGCGGGAGTCGGTGAAGCTTTCTTT. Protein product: CASSHAGVGEAFF.

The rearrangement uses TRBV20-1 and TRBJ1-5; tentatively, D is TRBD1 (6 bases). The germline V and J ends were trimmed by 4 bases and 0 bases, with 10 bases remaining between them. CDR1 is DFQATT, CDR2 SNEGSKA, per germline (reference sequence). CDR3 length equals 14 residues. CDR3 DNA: TGCAGTGCTACGTCAGGGGTTAGCAATCAGCCCCAGCATTTT. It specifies CSATSGVSNQPQHF.

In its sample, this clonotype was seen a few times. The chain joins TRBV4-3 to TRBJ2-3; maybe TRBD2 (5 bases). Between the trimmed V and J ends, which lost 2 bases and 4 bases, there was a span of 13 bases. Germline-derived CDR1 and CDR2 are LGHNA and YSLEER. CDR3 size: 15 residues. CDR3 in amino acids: CASSQTGSDSDTQYF. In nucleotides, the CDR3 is TGCGCCAGCAGCCAAACGGGATCCGACTCAGATACGCAGTATTTT.

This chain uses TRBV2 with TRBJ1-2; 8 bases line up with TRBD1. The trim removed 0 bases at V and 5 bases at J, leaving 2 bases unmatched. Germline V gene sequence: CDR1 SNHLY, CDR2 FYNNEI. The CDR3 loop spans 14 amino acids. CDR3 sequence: CASSEAYRGYGYTF. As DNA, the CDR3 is TGTGCCAGCAGTGAAGCGTACAGGGGGTATGGCTACACCTTC.

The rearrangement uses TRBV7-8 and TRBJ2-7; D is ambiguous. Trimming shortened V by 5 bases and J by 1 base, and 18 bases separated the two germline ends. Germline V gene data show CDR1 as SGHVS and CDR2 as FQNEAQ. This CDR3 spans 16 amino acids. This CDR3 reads CASSKPAQKVSYEQYF. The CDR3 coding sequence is TGTGCCAGCAGCAAGCCTGCGCAGAAAGTGTCCTACGAGCAGTACTTC.

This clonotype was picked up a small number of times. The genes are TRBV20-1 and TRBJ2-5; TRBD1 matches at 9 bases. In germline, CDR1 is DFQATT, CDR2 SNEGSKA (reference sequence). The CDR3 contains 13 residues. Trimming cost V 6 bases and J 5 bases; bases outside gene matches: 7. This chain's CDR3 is CSAPQGAKETQYF. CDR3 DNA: TGCAGTGCGCCACAGGGGGCTAAGGAGACCCAGTACTTC.

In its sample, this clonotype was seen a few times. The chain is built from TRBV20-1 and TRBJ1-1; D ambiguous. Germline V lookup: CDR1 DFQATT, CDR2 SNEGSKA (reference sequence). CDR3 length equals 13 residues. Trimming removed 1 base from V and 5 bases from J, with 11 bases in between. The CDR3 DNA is TGCAGTGCTAGAGTTCGCGATTTAACTGAAGCTTTCTTT. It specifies CSARVRDLTEAFF.